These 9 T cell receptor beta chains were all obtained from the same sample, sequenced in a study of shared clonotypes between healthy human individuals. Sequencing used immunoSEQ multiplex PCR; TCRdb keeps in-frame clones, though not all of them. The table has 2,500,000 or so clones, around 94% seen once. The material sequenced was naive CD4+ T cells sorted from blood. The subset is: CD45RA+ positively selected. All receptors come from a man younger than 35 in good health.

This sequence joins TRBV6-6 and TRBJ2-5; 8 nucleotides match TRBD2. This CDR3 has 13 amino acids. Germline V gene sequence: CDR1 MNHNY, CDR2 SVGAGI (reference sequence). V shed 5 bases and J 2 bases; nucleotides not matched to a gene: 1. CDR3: CASSRGGQETQYF. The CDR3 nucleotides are TGTGCCAGCAGTCGGGGGGGTCAAGAGACCCAGTACTTC.

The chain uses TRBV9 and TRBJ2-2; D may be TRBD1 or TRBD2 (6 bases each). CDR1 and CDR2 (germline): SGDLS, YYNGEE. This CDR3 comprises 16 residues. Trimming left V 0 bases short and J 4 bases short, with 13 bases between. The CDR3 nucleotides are TGTGCCAGCAGCGTAGCTGGGGGGCAGAGCACCGGGGAGCTGTTTTTT. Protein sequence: CASSVAGGQSTGELFF.

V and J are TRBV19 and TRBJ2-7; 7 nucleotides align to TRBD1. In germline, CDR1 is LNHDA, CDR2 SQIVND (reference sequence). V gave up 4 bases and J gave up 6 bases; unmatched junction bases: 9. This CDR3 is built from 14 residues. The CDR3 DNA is TGTGCCAGTAGTAATCCAGGACAGGAAGGCGAGCAGTACTTC. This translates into CASSNPGQEGEQYF.

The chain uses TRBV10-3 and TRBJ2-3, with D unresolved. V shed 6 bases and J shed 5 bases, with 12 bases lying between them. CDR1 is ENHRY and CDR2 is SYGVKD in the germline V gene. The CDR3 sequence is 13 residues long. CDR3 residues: CAISSFLVDTQYF. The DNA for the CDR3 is TGTGCCATCAGCTCCTTCCTAGTAGATACGCAGTATTTT.

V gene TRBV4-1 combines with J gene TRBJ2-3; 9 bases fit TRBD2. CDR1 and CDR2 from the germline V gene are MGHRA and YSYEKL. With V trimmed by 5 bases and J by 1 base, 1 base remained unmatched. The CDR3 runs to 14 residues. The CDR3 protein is CASSIAGGTDTQYF. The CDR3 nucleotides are TGCGCCAGCAGCATAGCGGGGGGCACAGATACGCAGTATTTT.

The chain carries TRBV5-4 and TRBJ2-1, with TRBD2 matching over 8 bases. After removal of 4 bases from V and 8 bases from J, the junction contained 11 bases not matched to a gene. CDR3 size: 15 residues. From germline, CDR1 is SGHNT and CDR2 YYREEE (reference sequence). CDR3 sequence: CASSPSLAGWDEQFF. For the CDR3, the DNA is TGTGCCAGCAGCCCCAGCCTAGCGGGTTGGGATGAGCAGTTCTTC.

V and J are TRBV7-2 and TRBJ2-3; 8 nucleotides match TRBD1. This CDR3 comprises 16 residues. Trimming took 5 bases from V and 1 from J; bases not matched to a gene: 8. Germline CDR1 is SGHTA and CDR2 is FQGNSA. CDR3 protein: CASSTSTGVGTDTQYF. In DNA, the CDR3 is TGTGCCAGCAGCACATCGACAGGGGTGGGCACAGATACGCAGTATTTT.

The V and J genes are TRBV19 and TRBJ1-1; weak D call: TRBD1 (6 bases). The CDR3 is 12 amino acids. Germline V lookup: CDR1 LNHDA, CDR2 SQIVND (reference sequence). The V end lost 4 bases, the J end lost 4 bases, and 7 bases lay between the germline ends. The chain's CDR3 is CASSTRGTEAFF. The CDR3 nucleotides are TGTGCCAGTAGTACCAGGGGCACTGAAGCTTTCTTT.

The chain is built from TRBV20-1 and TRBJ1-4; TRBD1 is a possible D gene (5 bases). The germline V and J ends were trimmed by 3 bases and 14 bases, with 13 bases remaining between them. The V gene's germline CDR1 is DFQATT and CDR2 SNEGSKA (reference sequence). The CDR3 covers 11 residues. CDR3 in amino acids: CSASVKAGLFF. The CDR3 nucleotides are TGCAGTGCTAGTGTTAAAGCAGGGCTGTTTTTT.